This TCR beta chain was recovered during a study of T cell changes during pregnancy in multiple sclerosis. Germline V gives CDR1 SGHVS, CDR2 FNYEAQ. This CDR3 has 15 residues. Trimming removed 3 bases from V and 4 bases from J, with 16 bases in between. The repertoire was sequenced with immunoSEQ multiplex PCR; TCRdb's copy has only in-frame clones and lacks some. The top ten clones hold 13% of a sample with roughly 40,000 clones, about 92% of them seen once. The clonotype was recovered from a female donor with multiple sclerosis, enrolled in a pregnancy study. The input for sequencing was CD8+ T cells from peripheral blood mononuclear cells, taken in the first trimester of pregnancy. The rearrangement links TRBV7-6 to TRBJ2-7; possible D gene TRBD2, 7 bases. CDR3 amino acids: CASSLGGQGSYEQYF. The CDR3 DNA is TGTGCCAGCAGCTTGGGAGGGCAGGGGAGTTACGAGCAGTACTTC.